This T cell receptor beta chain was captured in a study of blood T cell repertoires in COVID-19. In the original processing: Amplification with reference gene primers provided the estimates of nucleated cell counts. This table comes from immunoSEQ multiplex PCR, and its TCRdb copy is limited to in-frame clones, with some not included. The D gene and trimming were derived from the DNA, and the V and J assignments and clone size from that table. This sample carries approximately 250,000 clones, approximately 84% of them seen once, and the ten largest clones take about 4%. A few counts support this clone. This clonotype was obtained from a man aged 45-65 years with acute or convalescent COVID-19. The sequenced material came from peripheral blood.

This CDR3 is CASSKRTSGSWTQYF. In nucleotides, the CDR3 is TGTGCCAGCAGCAAAAGGACTAGCGGGTCATGGACGCAGTATTTT. The chain joins TRBV5-6 to TRBJ2-3, with 11 bases fitting TRBD2. V lost 4 bases, J lost 9 bases, and 10 bases stayed unmatched. The CDR3 totals 15 residues. Germline V gene lookup returns CDR1 SGHDT and CDR2 YYEEEE.